These T cell receptor beta chains were read from a single sample in a study of T cells after yellow fever vaccination. TCRdb reprocessed the 5' RACE reads via MiXCR and lists one record per CDR3 protein. The sample shows more than 300,000 distinct CDR3 sequences, approximately 4.5% of them seen only once. The starting material was PBMCs, obtained 15 days after the yellow fever booster vaccination. These receptors originate from a man aged 18 to 29 who received the YFV17D yellow fever vaccine. CDR3s leave out the opening cysteine and the closing phenylalanine or tryptophan. A D gene is named only where the DNA matches it firmly.

>TRBV6-2/TRBV6-3|TRBD1
ASSYRTGEGYT
>TRBV5-6|TRBD2
ASSLLTSGTDTQY
>TRBV6-2/TRBV6-3|TRBD2
ASSFISGVISYNEQF
>TRBV7-9|TRBD1
ASSPQTGTLLGAF
>TRBV29-1|TRBD2
SVEIGRGGSYNEQF
>TRBV9|NA
ASSGQGRETQY
>TRBV7-2|NA
ASSSHPIGGEQY
>TRBV12-3/TRBV12-4|NA
ASSFFSGPNEKLF
>TRBV20-1|TRBD2
SAELAGGPADTQY
>TRBV6-5|TRBD1
ASSYTIGGQEIYEQY
>TRBV11-2|NA
ASSVGWKEQY
>TRBV7-9|NA
ASSLAAVGLSDGYT
>TRBV2|NA
ASSEGEGRAWVQETQY
>TRBV7-2|TRBD1
ASSLMGQGKTEAF
>TRBV10-3|NA
AISDWQQGSGNTEAF
>TRBV20-1|NA
SARADSGSGNTIY
>TRBV12-3/TRBV12-4|NA
ASRPRDQETQY
>TRBV5-8|TRBD1
ASSLGTGGREETQY
>TRBV6-5|NA
ASSYRGTGELF
>TRBV12-3/TRBV12-4|NA
ASSWGRAEAF
>TRBV20-1|TRBD1
SAPQVGGGTPLH
>TRBV19|TRBD1
ASSIGQGLDEQY
>TRBV7-2|NA
ASRNQFRGPFSPLH
>TRBV4-3|TRBD1
ASSQVPPGQGPGELF
>TRBV12-3/TRBV12-4|NA
ASSLFRVNEQF
>TRBV7-3|NA
ASSYSDANTGELF
>TRBV6-5|NA
ASRAGNQPQH
>TRBV4-2|NA
ASSQEKWSNQPQH
>TRBV5-1|NA
ASSLSTDTQY
>TRBV6-6|TRBD2
ASSPGLAKDTQY
>TRBV7-2|NA
ASSLGLFLYSPLH
>TRBV7-9|NA
AISSAGPGNNEQF
>TRBV12-3/TRBV12-4|NA
ASEGTGNQPQH
>TRBV7-2|NA
ASSLAGAGGGYT
>TRBV3-1|TRBD1
ASSQARTGAF
>TRBV4-1|NA
ASSHEFQRSGGYT
>TRBV7-9|NA
ASSLGDRGETQY
>TRBV12-3/TRBV12-4|NA
ASSSLDGSLSQY
>TRBV27|NA
PPCREDEKLF
>TRBV7-9|NA
ASSPLVAYTDTQY
>TRBV20-1|NA
SAPRGDTQY
>TRBV7-9|NA
ASSLGETHQPQH
>TRBV20-1|TRBD1
SRPTGGSPLLY
>TRBV10-3|TRBD2
ATREAGLGYEQY
>TRBV5-1|TRBD2
ASSPRTSGVTDTQY
>TRBV12-3/TRBV12-4|TRBD1
ASSSGGRTGGIHEQY
>TRBV5-1|TRBD2
ASSFPAQPGLASSYNEQF
>TRBV5-1|NA
ASSLAGPENNSPLH
>TRBV19|NA
ASSIGGIETQY
>TRBV5-6|NA
ASSRIGEQY
>TRBV7-2|NA
ASSPRGTPYNEQF
>TRBV4-1|NA
ASSHTPGRGPGNTIY
>TRBV12-3/TRBV12-4|NA
ASRTWGASPLH
>TRBV6-2/TRBV6-3|TRBD2
ASSYSTGLAEDQETQY
>TRBV14|TRBD1
ASSWTGASFNYGYT